The T cell receptor beta chain described here comes from a study of blood T cell repertoires in COVID-19. Looking at the study overall: Italy, Spain and the United States were the sources of the convalescent and acute COVID-19 samples. PBMCs, B-cell-depleted T cells, or T cells were the source of the cDNA or gDNA that made up the material.

In the original analysis: From reference gene primer amplification, estimates of nucleated cell counts were derived. Profiled with immunoSEQ multiplex PCR; TCRdb holds only in-frame clones, not every one. That table furnishes V, J and clone size, whereas the DNA furnished D and trimming. The sample consists of about 120,000 clones, about 92% of them appearing once. Germline-derived CDR1 and CDR2 are LNHDA and SQIVND (reference sequence). The CDR3 length is 19 residues. The V gene end was trimmed by 5 bases and the J gene end by 6 bases; junction bases not matched to a gene: 22. Seattle patients were enrolled during active infection and followed longitudinally.

The sequenced material came from peripheral blood. This TCR was sampled from a man aged 60 to 69 with COVID-19, enrolled during active disease. The rearrangement links TRBV19 to TRBJ2-1, with TRBD2 identical over 7 bases. CDR3 sequence (DNA): TGTGCCAGTAGTTTCCAAGCACTAGCCAGAACGGGAGGTTTCAATGAGCAGTTCTTC. This translates into CASSFQALARTGGFNEQFF.